This T cell receptor beta chain was found in a study of CD8 T cells in Susac syndrome. Study-level information: Patients with Susac syndrome were therapy-naive, treated with corticosteroids, or treated with intravenous immunoglobulin alone when blood was collected.

TCR beta was sequenced from blood CD8+ and CD4+ T cells. Reverse transcription of about 0.45 to 1 ug RNA was carried out with random hexamers. An immunoSEQ multiplex PCR amplified TCR beta CDR3 over 54 Vbeta and 13 Jbeta. TCRdb re-called the immunoSEQ multiplex PCR reads with MiXCR, one entry per CDR3 protein. The sample yields under 95,000 distinct CDR3 sequences, around 94% seen once. The germline CDR1 and CDR2 sequences are SGHTA and FQGNSA. The V and J ends lost 1 base and 0 bases respectively, with 10 bases between them. The CDR3 is made up of 15 amino acids. V is TRBV7-2 and J is TRBJ2-7; tentative D call: TRBD2 (6 bases). Source material: CD4+ T cells from PBMCs. The clonotype comes from a human donor with Susac syndrome. Here the CDR3 reads CASSLEIGSSYEQYF. CDR3 sequence (DNA): TGTGCCAGCAGCTTAGAGATCGGGAGCTCCTACGAGCAGTACTTC. Together with reference TRBV7-2 and TRBJ2-7, the CDR3 gives the full variable domain: GAGVSQSPSNKVTEKGKDVELRCDPISGHTALYWYRQSLGQGLEFLIYFQGNSAPDKSGLPSDRFSAERTGGSVSTLTIQRTQQEDSAVYLCASSLEIGSSYEQYFGPGTRLTVT.